This TCR beta chain was identified in a study of cytomegalovirus exposure and HLA in healthy donors. About the study: Tens of millions of unique TCRs, all from HLA-typed donors, were included in an early release of the data.

Both 60 Vbeta primers and 13 Jbeta primers went into the PCR. This table comes from immunoSEQ multiplex PCR, and its TCRdb copy is limited to in-frame clones, with some not included. The sample includes roughly 130,000 clones, around three quarters of them seen just once. Per germline, CDR1 SGHRS and CDR2 YFSETQ. V lost 4 bases, J lost 2 bases, and 11 bases stayed unmatched. This CDR3 spans 16 amino acids. The sequenced sample consisted of PBMCs. This TCR came from a young man in good health and CMV-seronegative. The chain uses TRBV5-1 and TRBJ1-2, with TRBD1 matching 7 bases. The CDR3 DNA sequence: TGCGCCAGCAGCCCTACTCGGGACAGAGAGAACTATGGCTACACCTTC. Its translation is CASSPTRDRENYGYTF.